The entry below gives a single T cell receptor beta chain sequence along with its context. What it recognizes is unknown. Germline trimming cut 4 bases from V and 8 bases from J; bases unmatched to any gene: 6. Germline values: CDR1 SGDLS, CDR2 YYNGEE. The CDR3 sequence is 15 residues long. This entry comes from a study of blood T cell dynamics during melanoma immunotherapy. Overall study results and limits: It remained unknown if the driving T cell clones were melanoma-specific.

A fixed DNA input of 300 to 350 ng was used per bulk PBMC sample. Produced via immunoSEQ multiplex PCR; TCRdb's table is partial and in-frame only. Found here are under 6,500 clones, approximately 80% of them singletons; the top ten hold about 34%. The time point denotes: week 3, after first cycle of checkpoint inhibitor. One draw preceded checkpoint blockade; another followed its first cycle at week 3. Patients with prior systemic cancer treatment, concomitant immunosuppressants, or other active malignancies were excluded. This TCR was sampled from a human donor with melanoma. Some clones in this sample may be carry-over from other donors' samples. Sequencing used blood, obtained from a patient treated with checkpoint blockade. This chain uses TRBV9 with TRBJ2-1; 13 bases match TRBD2. CDR3 residues: CASSPWTSGGDEQFF. Here the CDR3 DNA reads TGTGCCAGCAGCCCATGGACTAGCGGGGGCGATGAGCAGTTCTTC.